This record concerns one T cell receptor beta chain sequence. What it binds is not known. As for time point: late sampling 161 to 241 days after vaccination in three convalescent patients. Treatment: approximately 10-day PBMC culture with coronavirus spike peptide pools or control peptides (ViraFEST assay). Before Alpha, Beta and Delta appeared in the US, convalescents tested positive (March–December 2020). This specimen belongs to a study of vaccination and CD4 T cells after COVID-19. Study at large: With a range of 35 to 161, the median interval from diagnosis to drawing post-COVID samples was around 100 days. Study-level points and caveats: Convalescent patients had a median 86.3% of post-vaccine SARS-CoV-2-reactive clones that were detected only after vaccination, not before it.

Cultured CD4+ T-cell DNA underwent Oncomine TCR Beta short-read sequencing. TCRdb redid the calling of the PCR reads with MiXCR, one entry per CDR3 protein. Of approximately 27,000 distinct CDR3 sequences listed, approximately 40% were seen once; the top ten hold roughly 3.5%. Trimming cost V 0 bases and J 6 bases; bases outside gene matches: 9. The CDR3 totals 19 residues. Germline loops: CDR1 MGHDK, CDR2 SYGVNS. The rearrangement joins TRBV25-1 to TRBJ2-3; 16 nucleotides agree with TRBD2. This clonotype was obtained from a human donor who had recovered from COVID-19. This specimen was CD4+ T cells from blood, cultured in vitro, taken about 7 months after SARS-CoV-2 vaccination. The CDR3 region is CASSEYEGLAGGRVDTQYF. The CDR3 coding sequence is TGTGCCAGCAGTGAATATGAGGGACTAGCGGGAGGGCGCGTGGATACGCAGTATTTT.